This record looks at one T cell receptor beta chain sequence and its context. The data were taken from a study of blood T cell repertoires in COVID-19. About the study: The samples span acute and convalescent COVID-19 from the United States, Italy and Spain. PBMCs, B-cell-depleted T cells, or T cells were the source of the cDNA or gDNA that made up the material.

Germline V lookup: CDR1 KGHDR, CDR2 SFDVKD. With V trimmed by 9 bases and J by 6 bases, 9 bases remained unmatched. The CDR3 spans 14 residues. How the authors handled the data: Cell counts per sample came from amplifying reference gene primers. The repertoire was sequenced with immunoSEQ multiplex PCR; TCRdb's copy has only in-frame clones and lacks some. Clone size and the V and J calls come from that table; the DNA yielded D and trimming. The sample shows 97,000 or so clones, approximately 90% of them seen only once. The clonotype was recovered from a man between 50 and 59 years old with acute or convalescent COVID-19. Sequenced: peripheral blood. The chain employs TRBV24-1 and TRBJ1-5; 8 bases match TRBD1. As DNA, the CDR3 is TGTGCCACCTGCACGAGGACAGGGTCTCAGCCCCAGCATTTT. The encoded protein is CATCTRTGSQPQHF.